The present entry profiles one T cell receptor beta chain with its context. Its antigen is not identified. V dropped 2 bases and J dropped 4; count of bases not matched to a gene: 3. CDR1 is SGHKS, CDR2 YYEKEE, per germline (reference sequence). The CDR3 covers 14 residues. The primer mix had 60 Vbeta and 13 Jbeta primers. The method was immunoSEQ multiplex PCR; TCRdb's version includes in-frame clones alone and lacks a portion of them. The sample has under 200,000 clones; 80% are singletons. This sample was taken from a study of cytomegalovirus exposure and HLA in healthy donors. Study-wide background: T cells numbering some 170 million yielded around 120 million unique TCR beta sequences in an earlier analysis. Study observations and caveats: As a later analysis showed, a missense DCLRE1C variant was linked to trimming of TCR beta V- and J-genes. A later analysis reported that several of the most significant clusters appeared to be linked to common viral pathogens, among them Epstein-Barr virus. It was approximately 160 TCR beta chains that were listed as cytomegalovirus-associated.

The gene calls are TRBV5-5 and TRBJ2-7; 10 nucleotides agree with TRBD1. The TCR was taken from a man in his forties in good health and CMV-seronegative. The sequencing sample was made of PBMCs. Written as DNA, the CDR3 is TGTGCCAGCAGCTTTAGACAGGGGGCTTACGAGCAGTACTTC. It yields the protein CASSFRQGAYEQYF.